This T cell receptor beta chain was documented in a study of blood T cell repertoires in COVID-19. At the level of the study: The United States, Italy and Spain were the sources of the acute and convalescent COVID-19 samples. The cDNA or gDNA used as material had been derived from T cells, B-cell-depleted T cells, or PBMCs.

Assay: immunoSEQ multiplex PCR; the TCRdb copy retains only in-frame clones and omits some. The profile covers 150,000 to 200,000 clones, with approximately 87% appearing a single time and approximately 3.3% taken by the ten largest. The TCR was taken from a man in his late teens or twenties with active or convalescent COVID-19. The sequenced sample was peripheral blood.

Here the CDR3 reads CASSLGGGSSPLHF. In DNA, the CDR3 is TGCGCCAGCAGCTTGGGCGGCGGGTCTTCACCCCTCCACTTT. This rearrangement joins TRBV5-1 to TRBJ1-6; D gene uncertain. CDR1 is SGHRS, CDR2 YFSETQ, per germline. The V end was cut by 0 bases, the J end by 9 bases, with 10 bases between. The CDR3 spans 14 residues.